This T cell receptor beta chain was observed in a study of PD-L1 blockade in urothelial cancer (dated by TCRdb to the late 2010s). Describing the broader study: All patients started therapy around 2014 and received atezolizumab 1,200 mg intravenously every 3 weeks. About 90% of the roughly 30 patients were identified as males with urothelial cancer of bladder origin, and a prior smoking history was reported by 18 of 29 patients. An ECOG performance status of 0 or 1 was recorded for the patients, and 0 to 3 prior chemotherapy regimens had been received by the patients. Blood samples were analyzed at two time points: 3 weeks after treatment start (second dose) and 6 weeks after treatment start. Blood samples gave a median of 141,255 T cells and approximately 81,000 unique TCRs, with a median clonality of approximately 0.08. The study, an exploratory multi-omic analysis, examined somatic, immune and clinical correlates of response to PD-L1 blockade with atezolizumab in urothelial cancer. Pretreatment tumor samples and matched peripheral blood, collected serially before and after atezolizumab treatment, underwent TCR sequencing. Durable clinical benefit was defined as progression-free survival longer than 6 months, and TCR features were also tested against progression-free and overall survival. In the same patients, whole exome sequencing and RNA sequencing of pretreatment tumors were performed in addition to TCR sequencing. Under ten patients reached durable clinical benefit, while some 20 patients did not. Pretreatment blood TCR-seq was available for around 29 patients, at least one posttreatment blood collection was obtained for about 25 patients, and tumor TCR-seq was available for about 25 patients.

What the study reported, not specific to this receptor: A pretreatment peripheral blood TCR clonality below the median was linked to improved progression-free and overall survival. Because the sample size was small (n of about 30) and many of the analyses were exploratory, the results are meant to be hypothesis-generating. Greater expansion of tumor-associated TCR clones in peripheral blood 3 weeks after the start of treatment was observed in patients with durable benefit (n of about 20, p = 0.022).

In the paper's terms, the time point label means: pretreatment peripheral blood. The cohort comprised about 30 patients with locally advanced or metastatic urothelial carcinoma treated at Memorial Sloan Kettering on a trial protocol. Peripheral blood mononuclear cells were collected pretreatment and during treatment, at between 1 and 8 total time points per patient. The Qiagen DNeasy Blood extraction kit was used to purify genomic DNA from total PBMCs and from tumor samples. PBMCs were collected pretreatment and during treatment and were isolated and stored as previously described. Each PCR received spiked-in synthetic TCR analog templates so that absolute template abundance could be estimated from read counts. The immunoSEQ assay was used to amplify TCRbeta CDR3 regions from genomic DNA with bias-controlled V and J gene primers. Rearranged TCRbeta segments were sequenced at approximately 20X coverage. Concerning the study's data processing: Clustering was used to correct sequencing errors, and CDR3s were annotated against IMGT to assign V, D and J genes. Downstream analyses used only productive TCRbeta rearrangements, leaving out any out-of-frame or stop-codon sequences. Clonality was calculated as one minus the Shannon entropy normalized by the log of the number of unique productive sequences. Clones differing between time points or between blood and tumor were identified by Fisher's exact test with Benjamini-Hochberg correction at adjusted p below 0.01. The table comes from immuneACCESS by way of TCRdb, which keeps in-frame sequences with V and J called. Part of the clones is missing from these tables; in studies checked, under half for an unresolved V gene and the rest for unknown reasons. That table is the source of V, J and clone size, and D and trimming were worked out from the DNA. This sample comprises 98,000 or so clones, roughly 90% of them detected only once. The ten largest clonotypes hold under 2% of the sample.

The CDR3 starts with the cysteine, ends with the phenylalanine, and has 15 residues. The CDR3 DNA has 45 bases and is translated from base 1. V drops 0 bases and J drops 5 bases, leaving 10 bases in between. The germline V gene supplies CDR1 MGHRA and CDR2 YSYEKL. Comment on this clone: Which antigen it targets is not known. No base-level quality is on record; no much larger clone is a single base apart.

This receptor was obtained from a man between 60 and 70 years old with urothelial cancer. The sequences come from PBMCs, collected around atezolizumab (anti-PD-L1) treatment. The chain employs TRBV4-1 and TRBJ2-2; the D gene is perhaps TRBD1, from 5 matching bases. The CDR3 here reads CASSQEGVLTGELFF. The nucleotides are TGCGCCAGCAGCCAAGAAGGGGTGCTGACCGGGGAGCTGTTTTTT.